Listed below are T cell receptor beta chains from one sample, sequenced in a study of beta chain features in type 1 diabetes. Clones were read by immunoSEQ multiplex PCR, and TCRdb kept only the in-frame ones, dropping some. The sample carries a few hundred thousand clones, 8.5% to 10% recorded once. The sample consisted of central memory CD4+ T cells from blood. Receptors originate from a man aged 25 to 45 with type 1 diabetes. Each CDR3 is given with its conserved first and last residue. Fields, in order: J gene, V gene, CDR3 protein.

J: TRBJ1-2
V: TRBV9
CDR3: CASSPQGDYGYTF

J: TRBJ1-1
V: TRBV10-3
CDR3: CAISESGPEAFF

J: TRBJ2-2
V: TRBV30
CDR3: CAWRNSGELFF

J: TRBJ2-5
V: TRBV4-3
CDR3: CASSLSGQQETQYF

J: TRBJ2-3
V: TRBV2
CDR3: CASSSSGDTQYF

J: TRBJ2-1
V: TRBV25-1
CDR3: CASSDHRGQGKRNEQFF

J: TRBJ1-2
V: TRBV10-2
CDR3: CASTDSTHYGYTF

J: TRBJ2-1
V: TRBV5-4
CDR3: CASSFTGSDEQFF

J: .
V: TRBV19
CDR3: CASSIGDSVDPEQYF

J: TRBJ2-7
V: TRBV29-1
CDR3: CSTYPLLGTGGLQYF

J: TRBJ2-1
V: TRBV5-1
CDR3: CASSNRASGNNEQFF

J: TRBJ2-6
V: TRBV28
CDR3: CASSFGPPGQGPSGANVLTF

J: TRBJ1-1
V: TRBV30
CDR3: CAWSSPRRLNTEAFF

J: TRBJ2-3
V: TRBV29-1
CDR3: CSVERGGQTDTQYF

J: TRBJ2-1
V: TRBV5-8
CDR3: CASSPPGGWNEQFF